This TCR beta chain emerged from a study of high-grade serous ovarian cancer treatment subgroups. Worth noting for this clone: Its antigen is currently unknown.

The tumor samples were collected prior to definitive surgery or chemotherapy. Whole-study findings and limits: Bulk tumor TCR sequencing gave no spatial information.

The trim removed 4 bases at V and 3 bases at J, leaving 3 bases unmatched. CDR1 and CDR2 (germline): SGHRS, YFSETQ. The CDR3 loop spans 13 amino acids. Data came from immunoSEQ multiplex PCR; TCRdb stores just in-frame clones and leaves some out. The table lists about 6,800 clones, 60% to 80% of them singletons. The origin of this receptor is a human donor with high-grade serous ovarian cancer. The sample consisted of tumor tissue. V gene TRBV5-1 combines with J gene TRBJ2-7; 8 bases fit TRBD1. The CDR3 reads CASSGGTGYEQYF. The CDR3 DNA sequence: TGCGCCAGCAGCGGCGGGACAGGCTACGAGCAGTACTTC.